This TCR beta chain was recovered during a study of beta chain features in type 1 diabetes. Study-level points and caveats: Insertions at VDJ junctions were less frequent in type 1 diabetes patients. These patients also deleted more nucleotides at the same junctions. In the patient group, naive, central memory and Treg TCRB repertoires seemed more alike than in the healthy donor group.

The CDR3 is made up of 14 amino acids. Trimming cost V 2 bases and J 0 bases, with 4 bases left between them. Germline V lookup: CDR1 SGHAT, CDR2 FQNNGV. Isolated RNA was reverse transcribed in full, so expressed TCRB transcripts were sequenced. Reads from naive, central memory and regulatory T cell samples averaged about 3.9 million. Method: immunoSEQ multiplex PCR; TCRdb's copy keeps in-frame clones and lacks some. This sample has some 500,000 clones; over 10% occur once, and the top ten carry over 0.035%. A few counts support this clone. Its specificity is unknown. This rearrangement joins TRBV11-2 to TRBJ2-2; no clear D. This TCR derives from a woman between 18 and 29 years old in good health. Sequencing was performed on naive CD4+ T cells from blood. Written as DNA, the CDR3 is TGTGCCAGCAGCTTATTTGCGAACACCGGGGAGCTGTTTTTT. This encodes CASSLFANTGELFF.